This entry features one T cell receptor beta chain sequence. This entry belongs to a study of human T cells and chemical hapten exposure. The CDR3 contains 11 residues. The germline gives CDR1 SQVTM, CDR2 ANQGSEA. Trimming shortened V by 5 bases and J by 7 bases, and 11 bases separated the two germline ends. Original data processing: Ranging from roughly 23,224 to 700,000, TCR counts per sample had a median value of 95,638. Each CDR3 protein gets one entry after TCRdb re-called the RACE reads with MiXCR. The V and J calls and clone size come from TCRdb's table, not from the authors' own analysis. In the table there are about 290,000 distinct CDR3 sequences, about 7.7% of which are singletons. Time point: pre-sensitization, week 0. Treatment: therapeutic diphenylcyclopropenone sensitization with weekly scalp DPC.

The chain employs TRBV29-1 and TRBJ1-2; maybe TRBD1 (6 bases). This TCR was recovered from a man aged 18 to 30 with alopecia areata. Some clones in this sample may be carry-over from other donors' samples. Specimen: whole blood, collected in connection with sensitization to the hapten diphenylcyclopropenone (DPC). CDR3 DNA: TGCAGCGTTAGGGACATCAGTGGCTACACCTTC. Translation gives CSVRDISGYTF.